Following are 3 T cell receptor beta chains from one sample sequenced in a study of shared clonotypes between healthy human individuals. Clones were sequenced by immunoSEQ multiplex PCR, and TCRdb holds only the in-frame ones, with some missing. The repertoire has some 1.5 million clones, nearly 99% of them found once; the top ten carry approximately 0.45%. The sample comprised naive CD4+ T cells sorted from blood. The subset was: CD45RA+ positively selected. The receptors come from a man aged 25-40 years in good health.

The chain is built from TRBV7-2 and TRBJ2-3; D is ambiguous. This CDR3 has 14 residues. Trimming removed 2 bases at V and 1 base at J, with 7 bases between. CDR1 SGHTA and CDR2 FQGNSA come from the germline V gene. The CDR3 region has the DNA TGTGCCAGCAGCTTAAGTAGGGGCACAGATACGCAGTATTTT. Translating gives CASSLSRGTDTQYF.

The gene calls are TRBV14 and TRBJ1-1; perhaps TRBD1 as D (5 bases). There are 15 residues in the CDR3. Germline V gene data show CDR1 as SGHDN and CDR2 as FVKESK. Trimming left V 6 bases short and J 1 base short, with 15 bases between. The CDR3 DNA reads TGTGCCAGCAGACGTGACAGTCTCTCGAACACTGAAGCTTTCTTT. Translating gives CASRRDSLSNTEAFF.

The chain recombines TRBV5-1 with TRBJ1-2, with unresolved D. V lost 0 bases, J lost 5 bases, and 8 bases lay in between. In germline, CDR1 is SGHRS, CDR2 YFSETQ. This CDR3 spans 13 amino acids. CDR3 in amino acids: CASSLEGEYGYTF. The CDR3, as DNA: TGCGCCAGCAGCTTGGAGGGAGAATATGGCTACACCTTC.